A selection of T cell receptor beta chains follows, all from one sample in a study of glioma-infiltrating T cells after dendritic cell vaccination. Clones were read by immunoSEQ multiplex PCR, and TCRdb kept only the in-frame ones, dropping some. The data show 90,000 or so clones, around 85% seen once. Specimen: blood, collected before dendritic cell vaccination. The source of these receptors is a human donor with glioblastoma. Both conserved end residues are part of each CDR3. The D gene is left open where the match is weak. The listing skips clone size in some rows; elsewhere it reads once, few, many or a size class.

V gene: TRBV7-2; J gene: TRBJ2-1; D gene: TRBD1; clone size: -; CDR3 DNA: TGTGCCACCCGAATAACCGGGACAGCATACAATGAGCAGTTCTTC; CDR3 protein: CATRITGTAYNEQFF
V gene: TRBV11-3; J gene: TRBJ1-1; D gene: -; clone size: -; CDR3 DNA: TGTGCCAGCAGCTTAGCAGGGTACACTGAAGCTTTCTTT; CDR3 protein: CASSLAGYTEAFF
V gene: TRBV5-6; J gene: TRBJ2-1; D gene: TRBD2; clone size: -; CDR3 DNA: TGTGCCAGCAGCTTGAAGGGCGTTAGCGGGGGCACCTACAATGAGCAGTTCTTC; CDR3 protein: CASSLKGVSGGTYNEQFF
V gene: TRBV4-1; J gene: TRBJ2-7; D gene: TRBD1; clone size: once; CDR3 DNA: TGCGCCAGCAGCCAAGTGGGGACAGGAACCTACGAGCAGTACTTC; CDR3 protein: CASSQVGTGTYEQYF
V gene: TRBV19; J gene: TRBJ1-1; D gene: TRBD1; clone size: few; CDR3 DNA: TGTGCCAGTAGAAGGGGGCAAGGGAACACTGAAGCTTTCTTT; CDR3 protein: CASRRGQGNTEAFF
V gene: TRBV6-5; J gene: TRBJ1-2; D gene: -; clone size: -; CDR3 DNA: TGTGCCAGCAATCCGACAGGCAGCTATGGCTACACCTTC; CDR3 protein: CASNPTGSYGYTF
V gene: TRBV5-1; J gene: TRBJ2-7; D gene: -; clone size: -; CDR3 DNA: TGCGCCAGCAGCTTGAGGGGCGCAGACTACGAGCAGTACTTC; CDR3 protein: CASSLRGADYEQYF
V gene: TRBV25-1; J gene: TRBJ2-7; D gene: TRBD2; clone size: -; CDR3 DNA: TGTGCCAGCAGTGACCTTGGGGGGGAAACCCCCTACGAGCAGTACTTC; CDR3 protein: CASSDLGGETPYEQYF
V gene: TRBV5-4; J gene: TRBJ1-1; D gene: -; clone size: -; CDR3 DNA: TGTGCCAGCAGCTTGCAGGGTAGGGGCACTGAAGCTTTCTTT; CDR3 protein: CASSLQGRGTEAFF
V gene: TRBV5-1; J gene: TRBJ1-5; D gene: -; clone size: -; CDR3 DNA: TGCGCCAGCAGCTTGGCTGGGACACGGTATCAGCCCCAGCATTTT; CDR3 protein: CASSLAGTRYQPQHF
V gene: TRBV5-1; J gene: TRBJ1-4; D gene: TRBD1; clone size: -; CDR3 DNA: TGCGCCAGCAGCAACTTTGGACAGGGAGGTGAAAAACTGTTTTTT; CDR3 protein: CASSNFGQGGEKLFF
V gene: TRBV9; J gene: TRBJ1-3; D gene: -; clone size: -; CDR3 DNA: TGTGCCAGCAGCGCCAGGGATTACTCTGGAAACACCATATATTTT; CDR3 protein: CASSARDYSGNTIYF
V gene: TRBV5-1; J gene: TRBJ2-5; D gene: TRBD2; clone size: -; CDR3 DNA: TGCGCCAGCAGCTTGGGTATTAGCGGGGGGCAAGAGACCCAGTACTTC; CDR3 protein: CASSLGISGGQETQYF
V gene: TRBV28; J gene: TRBJ1-2; D gene: -; clone size: -; CDR3 DNA: TGTGCCAGCAGTTACAGGGAACCCGGGCTCGGCGGCTACACCTTC; CDR3 protein: CASSYREPGLGGYTF
V gene: TRBV5-1; J gene: TRBJ1-1; D gene: TRBD1; clone size: -; CDR3 DNA: TGCGCCAGCAGCTTGACTTGGGACAGAAGCACTGAAGCTTTCTTT; CDR3 protein: CASSLTWDRSTEAFF
V gene: TRBV10-3; J gene: TRBJ2-1; D gene: TRBD2; clone size: -; CDR3 DNA: TGTGCCATCACCCTGGAGCGGGAGTTCAATGAGCAGTTCTTC; CDR3 protein: CAITLEREFNEQFF
V gene: TRBV6-6; J gene: TRBJ1-5; D gene: -; clone size: -; CDR3 DNA: TGTGCCAGCAGTCCCTTTTTCCGAGATAGCAATCAGCCCCAGCATTTT; CDR3 protein: CASSPFFRDSNQPQHF
V gene: TRBV6-5; J gene: TRBJ1-2; D gene: TRBD1; clone size: -; CDR3 DNA: TGTGCCAGCAGTTACTCAAGGACAGGGGGCTATGGCTACACCTTC; CDR3 protein: CASSYSRTGGYGYTF
V gene: TRBV7-2; J gene: TRBJ1-3; D gene: -; clone size: few; CDR3 DNA: TGTGCCAGCAGCCCCGTCGGGTCGTTGGGAAACACCATATATTTT; CDR3 protein: CASSPVGSLGNTIYF
V gene: TRBV2; J gene: TRBJ2-2; D gene: TRBD1; clone size: -; CDR3 DNA: TGTGCCAGCAGCCGACAGGGGGGAGACACCGGGGAGCTGTTTTTT; CDR3 protein: CASSRQGGDTGELFF
V gene: TRBV27; J gene: TRBJ2-7; D gene: TRBD2; clone size: -; CDR3 DNA: TGTGCCAGCAGTTTAATTGGCGGGAGGGCCTCCTACGAGCAGTACTTC; CDR3 protein: CASSLIGGRASYEQYF
V gene: TRBV6-5; J gene: TRBJ2-7; D gene: -; clone size: -; CDR3 DNA: TGTGCCAGCAGTTACCCGGACAGTACCTACGAGCAGTACTTC; CDR3 protein: CASSYPDSTYEQYF
V gene: TRBV29-1; J gene: TRBJ1-5; D gene: TRBD1; clone size: -; CDR3 DNA: TGCAGCGTCCGGACAGGGGGAAATCAGCCCCAGCATTTT; CDR3 protein: CSVRTGGNQPQHF
V gene: TRBV15; J gene: TRBJ2-3; D gene: TRBD2; clone size: -; CDR3 DNA: TGTGCCACCAGCAGAGATAGTCGTTTACTAGCGGGAGGGACAGATACGCAGTATTTT; CDR3 protein: CATSRDSRLLAGGTDTQYF
V gene: TRBV7-9; J gene: TRBJ2-5; D gene: -; clone size: -; CDR3 DNA: TGTGCCAGCAGCTTAGTACAGCTGAAAGAGACCCAGTACTTC; CDR3 protein: CASSLVQLKETQYF
V gene: TRBV7-9; J gene: TRBJ1-1; D gene: TRBD1; clone size: -; CDR3 DNA: TGTGCCAGCAGCTTACGACAGGGGGCGGCCATTGAAGCTTTCTTT; CDR3 protein: CASSLRQGAAIEAFF
V gene: TRBV9; J gene: TRBJ2-2; D gene: TRBD2; clone size: -; CDR3 DNA: TGTGCCAGCAGCGACAGCGGGGGGAACACCGGGGAGCTGTTTTTT; CDR3 protein: CASSDSGGNTGELFF
V gene: TRBV7-2; J gene: TRBJ1-5; D gene: TRBD1; clone size: -; CDR3 DNA: TGTGCCAGCAGGGAACAGGGGATGGAGCCCCAGCATTTT; CDR3 protein: CASREQGMEPQHF
V gene: TRBV11-2; J gene: TRBJ1-2; D gene: -; clone size: -; CDR3 DNA: TGTGCCAGCAGCCCGAGGGGGGGGAACTATGGCTACACCTTC; CDR3 protein: CASSPRGGNYGYTF
V gene: TRBV6-5; J gene: TRBJ1-3; D gene: -; clone size: -; CDR3 DNA: TGTGCCAGCAGTTACGCGGGGACGCCTGGAAACACCATATATTTT; CDR3 protein: CASSYAGTPGNTIYF
V gene: TRBV5-1; J gene: TRBJ2-7; D gene: -; clone size: once; CDR3 DNA: TGCGCCAGCAGCAGCGGCAGTACTAGCTACGAGCAGTACTTC; CDR3 protein: CASSSGSTSYEQYF
V gene: TRBV30; J gene: TRBJ1-3; D gene: -; clone size: -; CDR3 DNA: TGTGCCTGGACCCCTATGGGGGGCTCTGGAAACACCATATATTTT; CDR3 protein: CAWTPMGGSGNTIYF
V gene: TRBV6-6; J gene: TRBJ1-1; D gene: -; clone size: -; CDR3 DNA: TGTGCCAGCAGCCGGAGGAGGGAAGGAACTGAAGCTTTCTTT; CDR3 protein: CASSRRREGTEAFF
V gene: TRBV5-1; J gene: TRBJ1-1; D gene: -; clone size: -; CDR3 DNA: TGCGCCAGCAGCTGGTCGGGGGGCGTGAACACTGAAGCTTTCTTT; CDR3 protein: CASSWSGGVNTEAFF
V gene: TRBV5-1; J gene: TRBJ2-7; D gene: -; clone size: -; CDR3 DNA: TGCGCCAGCAGCTTGATAAGTAGCTACGAGCAGTACTTC; CDR3 protein: CASSLISSYEQYF
V gene: TRBV6-5; J gene: TRBJ2-3; D gene: -; clone size: -; CDR3 DNA: TGTGCTGGAGGAAAGGATAGCACAGATACGCAGTATTTT; CDR3 protein: CAGGKDSTDTQYF
V gene: TRBV19; J gene: TRBJ1-1; D gene: TRBD1; clone size: -; CDR3 DNA: TGTGCCAGTCTCTCAAGACAGGGTAACGTGAACACTGAAGCTTTCTTT; CDR3 protein: CASLSRQGNVNTEAFF
V gene: TRBV6-4; J gene: TRBJ2-1; D gene: TRBD2; clone size: -; CDR3 DNA: TGTGCCAGCAGTGAGTCGCTGGGGGAGGGAGAGGAGCAGTTCTTC; CDR3 protein: CASSESLGEGEEQFF
V gene: TRBV7-8; J gene: TRBJ2-7; D gene: TRBD1; clone size: few; CDR3 DNA: TGTGCCAGCAGCTTAGACCGGGACAGTGACTCCTACGAGCAGTACTTC; CDR3 protein: CASSLDRDSDSYEQYF
V gene: TRBV11-2; J gene: TRBJ1-1; D gene: -; clone size: -; CDR3 DNA: TGTGCCAGCAGCCGGGGACTGCTCTTAGAGAACACTGAAGCTTTCTTT; CDR3 protein: CASSRGLLLENTEAFF
V gene: TRBV14; J gene: TRBJ1-6; D gene: -; clone size: -; CDR3 DNA: TGTGCCAGCGGTAACCTCAGGAATTCACCCCTCCACTTT; CDR3 protein: CASGNLRNSPLHF
V gene: TRBV6-6; J gene: TRBJ1-5; D gene: -; clone size: -; CDR3 DNA: TGTGCCAGCACCCTATCGGAGCTTCAGCCCCAGCATTTT; CDR3 protein: CASTLSELQPQHF
V gene: TRBV28; J gene: TRBJ2-7; D gene: -; clone size: once; CDR3 DNA: TGTGCCAGCGGAGCGACCCCCGAGCAGTACTTC; CDR3 protein: CASGATPEQYF
V gene: TRBV29-1; J gene: TRBJ2-7; D gene: -; clone size: -; CDR3 DNA: TGCAGCGCGTACAGGGAGTCCTACGAGCAGTACTTC; CDR3 protein: CSAYRESYEQYF
V gene: TRBV6-1; J gene: TRBJ1-4; D gene: -; clone size: -; CDR3 DNA: TGTGCCAGCAGTGAACGAGGTCTGTTATTAAATAAGGAAAAACTGTTTTTT; CDR3 protein: CASSERGLLLNKEKLFF
V gene: TRBV7-3; J gene: TRBJ1-2; D gene: TRBD1; clone size: -; CDR3 DNA: TGTGCCAGCAGCTTAACGGGACAGGATGGCTACACCTTC; CDR3 protein: CASSLTGQDGYTF
V gene: TRBV5-4; J gene: TRBJ2-5; D gene: -; clone size: -; CDR3 DNA: TGTGCCAGCAGCTTGGAGACAGGCCGCCAAGAGACCCAGTACTTC; CDR3 protein: CASSLETGRQETQYF
V gene: TRBV2; J gene: TRBJ1-3; D gene: -; clone size: few; CDR3 DNA: TGTGCCAGCAGTTCAGGGACTGGAAACACCATATATTTT; CDR3 protein: CASSSGTGNTIYF
V gene: TRBV5-4; J gene: TRBJ1-1; D gene: -; clone size: once; CDR3 DNA: TGTGCCAGCAGTCTCTCCCACACTGAAGCTTTCTTT; CDR3 protein: CASSLSHTEAFF
V gene: TRBV2; J gene: TRBJ2-7; D gene: TRBD1; clone size: -; CDR3 DNA: TGTGCCAGCAGCCTTGACAGGGTGGGAGCCACCTACGAGCAGTACTTC; CDR3 protein: CASSLDRVGATYEQYF
V gene: TRBV9; J gene: TRBJ2-1; D gene: TRBD2; clone size: -; CDR3 DNA: TGTGCCAGCAGCGGAACTAGCGGGAGGGCCTCTGAGCAGTTCTTC; CDR3 protein: CASSGTSGRASEQFF